The 28 T cell receptor beta chains given below trace back to one sample, sequenced in a study of blood T cell repertoires in COVID-19. Method: immunoSEQ multiplex PCR; TCRdb's copy keeps in-frame clones and lacks some. The sample lists about 190,000 clones; roughly 89% were seen once. The sequencing sample was made of peripheral blood. The receptors stem from a middle-aged man with acute or convalescent COVID-19.

This chain connects TRBV18 to TRBJ1-4, with D unresolved. Per the germline V gene, CDR1 is KGHSH and CDR2 is LQKENI. The V end was cut by 6 bases, the J end by 3 bases, with 11 bases between. The CDR3 length is 14 residues. The CDR3 is CASSPAGANEKLFF. CDR3 nucleotide sequence: TGTGCCAGCTCCCCGGCGGGAGCTAATGAAAAACTGTTTTTT.

The J gene is TRBJ2-5, the V gene TRBV20-1, with TRBD2 matching over 9 bases. This CDR3 is built from 15 residues. CDR1 DFQATT and CDR2 SNEGSKA come from the germline V gene (reference sequence). Unmatched junction bases numbered 6, after V lost 3 bases and J lost 1 base. In DNA, the CDR3 is TGCAGTGCTAGTTCTAGCGGGGATTTCCAAGAGACCCAGTACTTC. Its protein is CSASSSGDFQETQYF.

This chain joins TRBV15 and TRBJ1-1; 10 bases fit TRBD1. With V trimmed by 2 bases and J by 3 bases, 3 bases remained unmatched. The CDR3 is 15 amino acids. The germline gives CDR1 LNHNV, CDR2 YYDKDF (reference sequence). The CDR3 spells CATSRPGTGDTEAFF. The CDR3 nucleotides read TGTGCCACCAGCAGACCCGGGACAGGGGACACTGAAGCTTTCTTT.

The chain carries TRBV7-9 and TRBJ1-1; possible D gene TRBD1, 5 bases. This CDR3 comprises 14 residues. With 0 bases removed from V and 6 bases from J, the gap between germline ends came to 11 bases. The germline gives CDR1 SEHNR, CDR2 FQNEAQ (reference sequence). Here the CDR3 DNA reads TGTGCCAGCAGCTTAGCGGTTAGGGGCTCTGAAGCTTTCTTT. Translating gives CASSLAVRGSEAFF.

The chain carries TRBV11-1 and TRBJ1-1, with TRBD1 matching 11 bases. This CDR3 region has 16 residues. Germline-derived CDR1 and CDR2 are SGHAT and FQDESV (reference sequence). V lost 6 bases to trimming and J lost 4 bases; unmatched junction nucleotides: 10. The CDR3 DNA follows: TGTGCCAGCAGTCACCCTGGTGGGACAGGGGGCACTGAAGCTTTCTTT. It codes for CASSHPGGTGGTEAFF.

V usage is TRBV27 and J usage is TRBJ2-3; 9 nucleotides agree with TRBD2. Germline CDR1 is MNHEY and CDR2 is SMNVEV (reference sequence). This CDR3 comprises 16 residues. The junction had 19 bases not matched to a gene; V was cut back by 7 bases and J by 11 bases. The CDR3 sequence: CASTPGLAGTAVGQYF. The CDR3, as DNA: TGTGCCAGCACCCCGGGGCTAGCGGGGACCGCGGTGGGGCAGTATTTT.

The chain joins TRBV7-3 to TRBJ1-1; TRBD1 matches at 9 bases. CDR3 size: 17 residues. Germline trimming cut 4 bases from V and 1 base from J; bases unmatched to any gene: 10. The germline gives CDR1 SGHTA, CDR2 FQGTGA. CDR3 sequence reads: CASSSTGTGLRNTEAFF. As DNA, the CDR3 is TGTGCCAGCAGCTCGACCGGGACAGGGCTGAGGAACACTGAAGCTTTCTTT.

The V and J genes are TRBV29-1 and TRBJ2-5; 7 nucleotides agree with TRBD1. The CDR3 totals 12 residues. CDR1 is SQVTM, CDR2 ANQGSEA, per germline. V was clipped by 4 bases and J by 4 bases; unmatched bases: 3. Here the CDR3 reads CSVGGGRETQYF. The CDR3 DNA reads TGCAGCGTTGGAGGGGGCCGAGAGACCCAGTACTTC.

CDR3 bases: TGTGCCAGCAGCCAAGGGTACGGAGGGGATCAGCCCCAGCATTTT. This gives the protein CASSQGYGGDQPQHF. The V call is TRBV3-1 (or the pseudogene TRBV3-2), the J call TRBJ1-5; weak D call: TRBD1 (5 bases). V was pared by 1 base and J by 5 bases, with 12 bases between. This CDR3 is 15 amino acids long. Per the germline V gene, CDR1 is LGHDT and CDR2 is YNNKEL (reference sequence).

V and J are TRBV9 and TRBJ2-3; the D gene is possibly TRBD2 (6 bases). V lost 4 bases to trimming and J lost 2 bases, with 23 bases between them. CDR1 is SGDLS and CDR2 is YYNGEE in the germline V gene. The CDR3 is made up of 18 amino acids. Here the CDR3 DNA reads TGTGCCAGCAGCCGTTCGACCGGGACTTACGGTAACACAGATACGCAGTATTTT. Amino acids: CASSRSTGTYGNTDTQYF.

The chain joins TRBV6-5 to TRBJ1-6, with D hard to call. V lost 0 bases and J 7 bases, leaving 10 bases between the germline ends. This CDR3 is built from 15 residues. The germline V gene has CDR1 MNHEY and CDR2 SVGAGI. CDR3: CASSYSIRLNSPLHF. The CDR3 nucleotides read TGTGCCAGCAGTTACTCGATCAGGCTCAATTCACCCCTCCACTTT.

The chain's CDR3 is CASSQDFVGAPDTQYF. For the CDR3, the DNA is TGCGCCAGCAGCCAAGATTTCGTGGGGGCTCCAGATACGCAGTATTTT. The V gene is TRBV4-3, the J gene TRBJ2-3; D perhaps matches TRBD1 (6 bases). Trimming pared 0 bases from V and 4 bases from J, leaving 14 bases between. Germline CDR1 reads LGHNA; CDR2 reads YSLEER. This CDR3 spans 16 amino acids.

The gene calls are TRBV15 and TRBJ1-2; the D gene is possibly TRBD1 (5 bases). The germline V gene has CDR1 LNHNV and CDR2 YYDKDF (reference sequence). CDR3 length equals 15 residues. V was cut by 3 bases and J by 8 bases, with 19 bases left in between. The CDR3: CATSRGMAGNWGYTF. The DNA of the CDR3 is TGTGCCACCAGCAGGGGCATGGCAGGGAATTGGGGCTACACCTTC.

This clone was observed a handful of times. The V and J genes are TRBV6-1 and TRBJ1-2; D is perhaps TRBD1 (5 bases). The ends were cut back, 2 bases at V and 5 bases at J, with 12 bases in the middle. CDR3 length equals 14 residues. The germline CDR1 and CDR2 sequences are MNHNS and SASEGT. The CDR3 is CASSESTVIYGYTF. CDR3 DNA: TGTGCCAGCAGTGAATCGACAGTGATATATGGCTACACCTTC.

This chain connects TRBV4-3 to TRBJ2-2, with D maybe TRBD2 (6 bases). Germline-derived CDR1 and CDR2 are LGHNA and YSLEER. CDR3 length: 17 amino acids. Trimming pared 2 bases from V and 2 bases from J, leaving 15 bases between. DNA for the CDR3: TGCGCCAGCAGCCAAAAGAGCGGGCTCATAAACACCGGGGAGCTGTTTTTT. Amino acids: CASSQKSGLINTGELFF.

The CDR3 DNA reads TGTGCCACCAGTCTAGCGGGGGTTGAAAACATTCAGTACTTC. Amino acids: CATSLAGVENIQYF. This sequence joins TRBV24-1 and TRBJ2-4; 10 positions agree with TRBD2. Germline trimming cut 6 bases from V and 5 bases from J; bases unmatched to any gene: 3. There are 14 residues in the CDR3. CDR1 is KGHDR and CDR2 is SFDVKD in the germline V gene.

The table lists this clone with a count of one. The gene calls are TRBV3-1 (or the pseudogene TRBV3-2) and TRBJ2-7, with 10 bases that match TRBD1. This CDR3 is built from 16 residues. In germline, CDR1 is LGHDT, CDR2 YNNKEL (reference sequence). The V and J ends lost 0 bases and 3 bases, in that order; junction bases with no gene match: 5. The CDR3 loop is CASSQDFGTGDYEQYF. In nucleotides, the CDR3 is TGTGCCAGCAGCCAAGATTTCGGGACAGGGGACTACGAGCAGTACTTC.

V is TRBV12-3 or TRBV12-4 and J is TRBJ1-2; D gene unclear. The CDR3 runs to 13 residues. The V gene lost 2 bases and the J gene lost 4 bases, with 8 bases spanning the gap. DNA for the CDR3: TGTGCCAGCAGTTTAATGGGAGTCTATGGCTACACCTTC. Protein: CASSLMGVYGYTF.

On this clone: The same CDR3 arises from other DNA sequences in this sample as well. V gene TRBV18 combines with J gene TRBJ2-3; 11 nucleotides agree with TRBD1. CDR3 length: 15 residues. V gave up 2 bases and J gave up 3 bases; unmatched junction bases: 1. Germline CDR1 is KGHSH and CDR2 is LQKENI. The CDR3 region is CASSPGTGGTDTQYF. CDR3 in DNA: TGTGCCAGCTCACCAGGGACAGGGGGGACAGATACGCAGTATTTT.

This sequence joins TRBV4-1 and TRBJ1-2, with D tentatively TRBD1 (6 bases). V shed 1 base and J shed 2 bases, with 11 bases lying between them. Germline CDR1 and CDR2: MGHRA and YSYEKL. CDR3 length: 15 residues. CDR3 in amino acids: CASSQGGGPNYGYTF. As DNA, the CDR3 is TGCGCCAGCAGCCAAGGCGGGGGGCCGAACTATGGCTACACCTTC.

J is TRBJ2-4 and V is TRBV27, with unresolved D. This CDR3 comprises 15 residues. Trimming cost V 3 bases and J 0 bases, with 9 bases left between them. CDR1 and CDR2 from the germline V gene are MNHEY and SMNVEV (reference sequence). The CDR3 reads CASSFGALAKNIQYF. The CDR3 DNA sequence: TGTGCCAGCAGTTTCGGAGCACTAGCCAAAAACATTCAGTACTTC.

The V call is TRBV2, the J call TRBJ2-1; 9 bases are shared with TRBD2. CDR3 length: 14 amino acids. J lost 10 bases, V lost 8 bases, and 12 bases had no gene match. Germline CDR1 and CDR2: SNHLY and FYNNEI. The CDR3 sequence is CASGGRSGGEEQFF. The CDR3 bases are TGTGCCAGCGGGGGCCGTAGCGGGGGTGAGGAGCAGTTCTTC.

This rearrangement joins TRBV5-8 to TRBJ2-7; D unresolved. V shed 2 bases and J shed 4 bases, with 10 bases lying between them. Germline V gene lookup returns CDR1 SGHTS and CDR2 YDEGEE. This CDR3 contains 13 residues. This chain's CDR3 is CASSLRHGYEQYF. Written as DNA, the CDR3 is TGTGCCAGCAGCTTACGGCACGGGTACGAGCAGTACTTC.

The chain carries TRBV7-2 and TRBJ2-3; 13 bases are shared with TRBD2. J lost 8 bases, V lost 4 bases, and 9 bases had no gene match. CDR3 size: 16 residues. The germline V gene has CDR1 SGHTA and CDR2 FQGNSA. The chain's CDR3 is CASSSLAGGPSGTQYF. The CDR3 region has the DNA TGTGCCAGCAGCTCACTAGCGGGGGGGCCGTCGGGTACGCAGTATTTT. Full variable domain (rest looked up from reference TRBV7-2 and TRBJ2-3): GAGVSQSPSNKVTEKGKDVELRCDPISGHTALYWYRQSLGQGLEFLIYFQGNSAPDKSGLPSDRFSAERTGGSVSTLTIQRTQQEDSAVYLCASSSLAGGPSGTQYFGPGTRLTVL.

The chain employs TRBV19 and TRBJ2-7, with TRBD1 matching over 12 bases. Per the germline V gene, CDR1 is LNHDA and CDR2 is SQIVND (reference sequence). This CDR3 has 15 residues. Losses at the gene ends were 4 bases for V and 5 bases for J; bases not matched to a gene: 6. CDR3 DNA sequence: TGTGCCAGTAGTACTTCGGGACAGGGGGCCCACGAGCAGTACTTC. This translates into CASSTSGQGAHEQYF.

The chain is built from TRBV29-1 and TRBJ1-1; D gene ambiguous. V was pared by 2 bases and J by 5 bases, with 21 bases between. Germline-derived CDR1 and CDR2 are SQVTM and ANQGSEA. This CDR3 has 16 residues. For the CDR3, the DNA is TGCAGCGTTGAAAAGTCCCGGGGAGGGCGAGGTACTGAAGCTTTCTTT. Translated: CSVEKSRGGRGTEAFF.

J is TRBJ1-2 and V is TRBV29-1; 8 bases agree with TRBD1. Trimming at V came to 1 base and at J to 7 bases, leaving 8 bases not matched to a gene. The CDR3 spans 14 residues. Per the germline V gene, CDR1 is SQVTM and CDR2 is ANQGSEA. Written as DNA, the CDR3 is TGCAGCGTTGAAGCCCCGGGACAGGTATTTGGCTACACCTTC. This sequence encodes CSVEAPGQVFGYTF.

The rearrangement uses TRBV6-5 and TRBJ2-5, with 14 bases lining up with TRBD2. V dropped 5 bases and J dropped 4; count of bases not matched to a gene: 3. The CDR3 spans 15 residues. The germline V gene has CDR1 MNHEY and CDR2 SVGAGI. The CDR3 loop reads CASSQGLAGVETQYF. The CDR3 DNA sequence: TGTGCCAGCAGTCAGGGACTAGCGGGGGTAGAGACCCAGTACTTC.